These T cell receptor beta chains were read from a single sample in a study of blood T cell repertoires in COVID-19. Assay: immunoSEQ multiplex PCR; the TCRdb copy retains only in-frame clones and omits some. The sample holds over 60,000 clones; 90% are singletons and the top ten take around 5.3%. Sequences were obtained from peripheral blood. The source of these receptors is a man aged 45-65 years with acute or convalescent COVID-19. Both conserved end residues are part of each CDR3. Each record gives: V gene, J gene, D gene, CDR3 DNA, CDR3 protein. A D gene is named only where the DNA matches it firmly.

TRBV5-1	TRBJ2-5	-	TGCGCCAGCAGCTTGGCCGGCAGGGAAAATCGAGAGACCCAGTACTTC	CASSLAGRENRETQYF
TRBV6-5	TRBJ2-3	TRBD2	TGTGCCAGCAGTTACGGCGGGAGGGCCGTAGATACGCAGTATTTT	CASSYGGRAVDTQYF
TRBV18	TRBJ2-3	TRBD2	TGTGCCAGCTCACCACCGAATCTACTAGCGGCTAGCACAGATACGCAGTATTTT	CASSPPNLLAASTDTQYF
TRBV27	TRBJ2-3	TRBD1	TGTGCCAGCAGTAAACTGACAGGGATTTCTAGCACAGATACGCAGTATTTT	CASSKLTGISSTDTQYF
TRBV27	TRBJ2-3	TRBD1	TGTGCCAGCAGGGGCGGGACAGGGGGCTGGAATAAAGCAGATACGCAGTATTTT	CASRGGTGGWNKADTQYF
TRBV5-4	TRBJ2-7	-	TGTGCCAGCAGACCGGGACATTCCTACGAGCAGTACTTC	CASRPGHSYEQYF
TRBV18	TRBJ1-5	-	TGTGCCAGCTCACCGGCGGCAAGGGGGGGAAGTCAGCCCCAGCATTTT	CASSPAARGGSQPQHF
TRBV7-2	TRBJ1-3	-	TGTGCCAGCAGCTTGAAGAGCTCTGGAAACACCATATATTTT	CASSLKSSGNTIYF
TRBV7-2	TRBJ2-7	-	TGTGCCAGCAGCATTCAGGGGCACCAGAACTACGAGCAGTACTTC	CASSIQGHQNYEQYF
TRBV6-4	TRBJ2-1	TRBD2	TGTGCCAGCAGTGACGCTGGGCGGGAGGGCCGCCATGAGCAGTTCTTC	CASSDAGREGRHEQFF
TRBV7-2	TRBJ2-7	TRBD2	TGTGCCGGCAGTTATAGCGGGACCTACGAGCAGTACTTC	CAGSYSGTYEQYF
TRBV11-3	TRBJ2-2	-	TGTGCCAGCAGCTTACTAGCTAACACCGGGGAGCTGTTTTTT	CASSLLANTGELFF
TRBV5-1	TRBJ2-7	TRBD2	TGCGCCAGCAGCTTGGGCAGCGGGGACTACGAGCAGTACTTC	CASSLGSGDYEQYF
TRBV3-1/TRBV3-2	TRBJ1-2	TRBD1	TGTGCCAGCAGCCAACGAAACAGGGGAGGCTACACCTTC	CASSQRNRGGYTF
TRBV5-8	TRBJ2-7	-	TGTGCCAGCAGCTTGGCCAGTGGTCACGAGCAGTACTTC	CASSLASGHEQYF
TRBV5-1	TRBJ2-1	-	TGCGCCAGCAGCCCCACCGGGAAGCGTGACGTCAATGAGCAGTTCTTC	CASSPTGKRDVNEQFF
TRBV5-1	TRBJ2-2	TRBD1	TGCGCCAGCAGCTTGCGGACAGGGGATATCGCCGGGGAGCTGTTTTTT	CASSLRTGDIAGELFF
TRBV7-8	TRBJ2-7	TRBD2	TGTGCCAGCAGTCTCCTCCTAGCGGGAGGTGGCGAGCAGTACTTC	CASSLLLAGGGEQYF
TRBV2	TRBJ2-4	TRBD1	TGTGCCAGCAGCCCACAGGGGATTCAGTACTTC	CASSPQGIQYF
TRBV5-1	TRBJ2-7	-	TGCGCCAGCAGCCCAGGACACAGAGGCCTCTACGAGCAGTACTTC	CASSPGHRGLYEQYF
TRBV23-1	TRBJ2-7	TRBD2	TGCGCCAGCGGGTACCGGGGTAGCGGGAGAGGCTTC	CASGYRGSGRGF
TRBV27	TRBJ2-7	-	TGTGCCAGCAGTCTAAGACAGAGCTACGAGCAGTACTTC	CASSLRQSYEQYF
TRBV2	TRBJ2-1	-	TGTGCCAGCAGCTCCGTCCCACTAAGACGCGAGCAGTTCTTC	CASSSVPLRREQFF